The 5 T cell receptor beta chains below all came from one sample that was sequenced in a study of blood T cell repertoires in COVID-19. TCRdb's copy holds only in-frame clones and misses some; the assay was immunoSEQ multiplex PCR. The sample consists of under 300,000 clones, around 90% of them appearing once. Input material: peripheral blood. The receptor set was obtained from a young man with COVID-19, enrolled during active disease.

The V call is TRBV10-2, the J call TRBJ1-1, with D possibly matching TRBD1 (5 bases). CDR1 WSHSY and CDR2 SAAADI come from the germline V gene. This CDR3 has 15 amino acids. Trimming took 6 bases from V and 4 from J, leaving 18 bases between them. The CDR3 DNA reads TGCGCCAGCAGCCAAGTCCCGGGACTGCTCACTGAAGCTTTCTTT. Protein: CASSQVPGLLTEAFF.

The CDR3 reads CASSILGSSGANVLTF. The CDR3, as DNA: TGTGCCAGTAGTATACTTGGGAGCTCTGGGGCCAACGTCCTGACTTTC. The J gene is TRBJ2-6, the V gene TRBV19; tentative D call: TRBD2 (5 bases). The length of the CDR3 is 16 residues. Trimming left V 2 bases short and J 0 bases short, with 8 bases between. Germline CDR1 LNHDA, CDR2 SQIVND (reference sequence).

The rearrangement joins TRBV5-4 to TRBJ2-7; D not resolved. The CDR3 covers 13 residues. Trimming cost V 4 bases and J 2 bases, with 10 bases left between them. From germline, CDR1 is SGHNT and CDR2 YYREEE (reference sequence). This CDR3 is CASSPGLTYEQYF. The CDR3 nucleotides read TGTGCCAGCAGCCCCGGTTTAACCTACGAGCAGTACTTC.

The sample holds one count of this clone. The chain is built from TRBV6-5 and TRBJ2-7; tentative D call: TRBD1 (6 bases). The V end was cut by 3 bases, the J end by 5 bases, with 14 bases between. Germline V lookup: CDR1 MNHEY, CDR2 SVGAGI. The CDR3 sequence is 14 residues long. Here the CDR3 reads CASSYYPDSHEQYF. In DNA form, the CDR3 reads TGTGCCAGCAGTTATTATCCGGACAGTCACGAGCAGTACTTC.

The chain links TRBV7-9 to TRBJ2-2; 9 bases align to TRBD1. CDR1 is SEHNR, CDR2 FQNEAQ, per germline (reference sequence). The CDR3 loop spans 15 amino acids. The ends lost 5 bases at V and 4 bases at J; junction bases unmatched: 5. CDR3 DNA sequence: TGTGCCAGCAGCCCTAGGACAGGGGTCACCGGGGAGCTGTTTTTT. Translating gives CASSPRTGVTGELFF.